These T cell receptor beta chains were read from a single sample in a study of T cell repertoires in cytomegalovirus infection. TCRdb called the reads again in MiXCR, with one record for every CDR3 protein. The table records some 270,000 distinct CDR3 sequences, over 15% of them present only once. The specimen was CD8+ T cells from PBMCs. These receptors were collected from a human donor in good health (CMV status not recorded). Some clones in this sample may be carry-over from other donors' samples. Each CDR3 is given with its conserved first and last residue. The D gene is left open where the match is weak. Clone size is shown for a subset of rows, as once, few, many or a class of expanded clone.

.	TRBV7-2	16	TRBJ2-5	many	CASSLEGISGQETQYF	TGTGCCAGCAGCTTAGAGGGGATATCAGGGCAAGAGACCCAGTACTTC
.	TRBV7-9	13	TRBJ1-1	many	CASSNTGNTEAFF	TGTGCCAGCAGCAACACGGGGAACACTGAAGCTTTCTTT
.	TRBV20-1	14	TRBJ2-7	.	CSARKDFSSYEQYF	TGCAGTGCTAGAAAAGATTTCTCCTCCTACGAGCAGTACTTC
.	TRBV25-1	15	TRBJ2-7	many	CASSRGVGAAMKQYF	TGTGCCAGCAGCCGCGGGGTGGGAGCCGCCATGAAGCAGTACTTC
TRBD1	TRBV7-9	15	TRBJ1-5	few	CASSHTGDGNQPQHF	TGTGCCAGCAGCCATACAGGGGACGGCAATCAGCCCCAGCATTTT
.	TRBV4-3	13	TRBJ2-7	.	CASSHTDNYEQYF	TGCGCCAGCAGCCACACTGATAACTACGAGCAGTACTTC
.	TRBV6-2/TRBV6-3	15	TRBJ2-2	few	CASTLSYANTGELFF	TGTGCCAGCACCCTCTCATACGCGAACACCGGGGAGCTGTTTTTT
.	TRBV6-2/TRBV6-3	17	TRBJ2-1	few	CASSYSEHLSSYNEQFF	TGTGCCAGCAGTTATAGTGAGCATTTGAGCTCCTACAATGAGCAGTTCTTC
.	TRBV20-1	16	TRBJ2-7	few	CSARDETRRVSYEQYF	TGCAGTGCTAGAGACGAGACCAGACGGGTTTCCTACGAGCAGTACTTC
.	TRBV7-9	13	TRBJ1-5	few	CASSLGLDQPQHF	TGTGCCAGCAGCTTAGGTCTAGATCAGCCCCAGCATTTT
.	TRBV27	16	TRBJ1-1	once	CASSLWVGEMNTEAFF	TGTGCCAGCAGCCTTTGGGTAGGCGAAATGAACACTGAAGCTTTCTTT
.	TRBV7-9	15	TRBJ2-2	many	CASRAGPTGTGELFF	TGTGCCAGCAGGGCTGGACCGACGGGGACCGGGGAGCTGTTTTTT
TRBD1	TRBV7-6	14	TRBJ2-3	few	CASSRQGVGDTQYF	TGTGCCAGCAGCCGACAGGGGGTAGGAGATACGCAGTATTTT
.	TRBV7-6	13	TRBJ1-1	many	CASQGTENTEAFF	TGTGCCAGTCAAGGGACGGAGAACACTGAAGCTTTCTTT
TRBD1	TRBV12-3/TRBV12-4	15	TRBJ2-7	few	CASSFPGQGVGEQYF	TGTGCCAGCAGTTTTCCGGGACAGGGGGTGGGCGAGCAGTACTTC
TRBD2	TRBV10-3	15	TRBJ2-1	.	CAISEELADYNEQFF	TGTGCCATCAGTGAGGAACTAGCGGACTACAATGAGCAGTTCTTC
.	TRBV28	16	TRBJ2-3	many	CASSLGPSSSTDTQYF	TGTGCCAGCAGTTTAGGGCCCTCGTCTAGCACAGATACGCAGTATTTT
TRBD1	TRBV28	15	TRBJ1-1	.	CASSSVGQGWTEAFF	TGTGCCAGCAGTTCGGTCGGACAGGGCTGGACTGAAGCTTTCTTT
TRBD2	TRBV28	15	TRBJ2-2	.	CASSPGLPNTGELFF	TGTGCCAGCAGCCCGGGACTACCGAACACCGGGGAGCTGTTTTTT
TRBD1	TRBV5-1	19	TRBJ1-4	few	CASRPPEQGATHLNEKLFF	TGCGCCAGCAGACCTCCCGAACAGGGGGCGACCCACCTTAATGAAAAACTGTTTTTT
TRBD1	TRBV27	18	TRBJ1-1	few	CASTWGTGQGAGVTEAFF	TGTGCCAGCACCTGGGGGACGGGACAGGGGGCCGGGGTCACTGAAGCTTTCTTT
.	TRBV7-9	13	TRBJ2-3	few	CAAGGRPGGTQYF	TGTGCCGCTGGGGGGCGCCCGGGAGGTACGCAGTATTTT
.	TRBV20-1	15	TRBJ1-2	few	CSARVPTYHDYGYTF	TGCAGTGCTAGAGTCCCGACCTACCACGACTATGGCTACACCTTC
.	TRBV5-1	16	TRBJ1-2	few	CASSLEFPGGNYGYTF	TGCGCCAGCAGCTTGGAATTCCCCGGGGGGAACTATGGCTACACCTTC
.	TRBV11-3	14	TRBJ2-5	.	CASSDPDSPETQYF	TGTGCCAGCAGCGACCCTGACAGCCCGGAGACCCAGTACTTC
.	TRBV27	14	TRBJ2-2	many	CASSYEWNTGELFF	TGTGCCAGCAGTTACGAGTGGAACACCGGGGAGCTGTTTTTT
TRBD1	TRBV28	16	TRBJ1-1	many	CASSLMLGQGATEAFF	TGTGCCAGCAGTTTGATGTTGGGACAGGGGGCGACTGAAGCTTTCTTT
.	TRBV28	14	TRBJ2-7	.	CASSGGRPPYEQYF	TGTGCCAGCAGTGGAGGGAGGCCTCCCTACGAGCAGTACTTC
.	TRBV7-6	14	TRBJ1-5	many	CASSVGVGSQPQHF	TGTGCCAGCAGCGTCGGTGTGGGGTCCCAGCCCCAGCATTTT
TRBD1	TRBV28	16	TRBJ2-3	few	CASSPRTGGRPDTQYF	TGTGCCAGCAGTCCCCGGACAGGGGGCCGACCAGATACGCAGTATTTT
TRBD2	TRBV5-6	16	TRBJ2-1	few	CASSLAVAGAYNEQFF	TGTGCCAGCAGCTTGGCCGTAGCGGGGGCATACAATGAGCAGTTCTTC
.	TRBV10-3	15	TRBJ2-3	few	CAISEEGGGTDTQYF	TGTGCCATCAGTGAAGAAGGGGGAGGCACAGATACGCAGTATTTT
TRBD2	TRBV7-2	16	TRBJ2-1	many	CASSLALAGDYNEQFF	TGTGCCAGCAGCTTAGCCCTAGCGGGGGATTACAATGAGCAGTTCTTC
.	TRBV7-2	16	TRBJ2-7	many	CASSWVGLANSYEQYF	TGTGCCAGCAGCTGGGTGGGTCTAGCTAATTCCTACGAGCAGTACTTC
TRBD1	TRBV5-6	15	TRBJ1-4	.	CASSWWTGVKEKLFF	TGTGCCAGCAGCTGGTGGACAGGGGTTAAAGAAAAACTGTTTTTT
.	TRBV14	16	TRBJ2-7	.	CASSPGRGVGRDEQYF	TGTGCCAGCAGCCCGGGCAGGGGCGTCGGACGGGACGAGCAGTACTTC
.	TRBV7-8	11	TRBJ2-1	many	CASSLSGEQFF	TGTGCCAGCAGCTTGTCGGGTGAGCAGTTCTTC
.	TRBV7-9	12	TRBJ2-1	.	CASSRALNEQFF	TGTGCCAGCAGCCGCGCCCTCAATGAGCAGTTCTTC
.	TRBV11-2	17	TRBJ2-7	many	CASSLSYARAGSYEQYF	TGTGCCAGCAGCTTATCTTACGCCCGGGCAGGATCCTACGAGCAGTACTTC
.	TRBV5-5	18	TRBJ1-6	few	CASSPGPFPPRGESPLHF	TGTGCCAGCAGTCCGGGACCCTTTCCTCCCAGAGGGGAATCACCCCTCCACTTT
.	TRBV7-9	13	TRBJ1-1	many	CASTARGNDGAFF	TGTGCCAGCACCGCAAGGGGCAACGACGGAGCTTTCTTT
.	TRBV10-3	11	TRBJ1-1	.	CAIRVGTEAFF	TGTGCCATCAGGGTGGGCACTGAAGCTTTCTTT